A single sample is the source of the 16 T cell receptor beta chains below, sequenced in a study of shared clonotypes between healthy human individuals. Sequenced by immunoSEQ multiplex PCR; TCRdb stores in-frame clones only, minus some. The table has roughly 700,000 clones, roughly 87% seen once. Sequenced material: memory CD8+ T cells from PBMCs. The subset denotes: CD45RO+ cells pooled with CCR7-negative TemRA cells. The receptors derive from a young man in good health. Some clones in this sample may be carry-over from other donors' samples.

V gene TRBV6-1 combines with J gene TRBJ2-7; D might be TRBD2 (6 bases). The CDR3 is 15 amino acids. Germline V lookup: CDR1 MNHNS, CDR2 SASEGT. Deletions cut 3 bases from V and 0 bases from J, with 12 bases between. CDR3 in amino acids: CASSEGLASSYEQYF. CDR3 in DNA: TGTGCCAGCAGTGAGGGACTGGCTAGCTCCTACGAGCAGTACTTC.

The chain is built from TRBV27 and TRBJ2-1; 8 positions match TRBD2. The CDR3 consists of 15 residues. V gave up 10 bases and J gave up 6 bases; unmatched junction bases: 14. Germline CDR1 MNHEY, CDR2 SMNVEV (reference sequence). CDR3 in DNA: TGTGCCACCTTCCAAGCGGGAGTTGGACCCAATGAGCAGTTCTTC. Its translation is CATFQAGVGPNEQFF.

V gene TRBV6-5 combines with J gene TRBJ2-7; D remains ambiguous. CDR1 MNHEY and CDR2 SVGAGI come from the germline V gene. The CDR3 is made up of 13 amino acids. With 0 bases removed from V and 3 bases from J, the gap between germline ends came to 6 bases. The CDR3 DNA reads TGTGCCAGCAGTTACTCGGTGTTCTACGAGCAGTACTTC. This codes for CASSYSVFYEQYF.

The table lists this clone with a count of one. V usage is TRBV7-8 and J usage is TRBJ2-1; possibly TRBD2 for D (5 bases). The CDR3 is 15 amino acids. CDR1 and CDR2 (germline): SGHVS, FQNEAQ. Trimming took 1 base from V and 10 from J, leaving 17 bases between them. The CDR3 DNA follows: TGTGCCAGCAGCTTAGATGAAGGACTCACTTGGGAGCAGTTCTTC. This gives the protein CASSLDEGLTWEQFF. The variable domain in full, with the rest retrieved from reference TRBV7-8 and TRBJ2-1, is GAGVSQSPRYKVAKRGQDVALRCDPISGHVSLFWYQQALGQGPEFLTYFQNEAQLDKSGLPSDRFFAERPEGSVSTLKIQRTQQEDSAVYLCASSLDEGLTWEQFFGPGTRLTVL.

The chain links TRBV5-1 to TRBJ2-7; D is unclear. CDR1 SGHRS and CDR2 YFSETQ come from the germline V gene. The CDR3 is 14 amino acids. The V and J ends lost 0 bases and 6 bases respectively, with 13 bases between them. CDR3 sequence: CASSLARWPFEQYF. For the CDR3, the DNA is TGCGCCAGCAGCTTGGCCAGATGGCCCTTCGAGCAGTACTTC.

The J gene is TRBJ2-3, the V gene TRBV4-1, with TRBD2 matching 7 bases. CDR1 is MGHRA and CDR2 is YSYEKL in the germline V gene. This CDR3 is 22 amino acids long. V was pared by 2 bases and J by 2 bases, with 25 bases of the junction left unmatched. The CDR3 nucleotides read TGCGCCAGCAGCCAAATTTATTCCGGGACTAAATATCTTCGGGTATTCACAGATACGCAGTATTTT. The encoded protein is CASSQIYSGTKYLRVFTDTQYF.

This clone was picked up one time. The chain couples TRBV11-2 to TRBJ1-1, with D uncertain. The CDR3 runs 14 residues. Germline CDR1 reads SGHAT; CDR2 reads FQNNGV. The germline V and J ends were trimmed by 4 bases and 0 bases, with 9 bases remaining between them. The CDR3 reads CASSWESVNTEAFF. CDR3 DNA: TGTGCCAGCAGCTGGGAATCGGTGAACACTGAAGCTTTCTTT.

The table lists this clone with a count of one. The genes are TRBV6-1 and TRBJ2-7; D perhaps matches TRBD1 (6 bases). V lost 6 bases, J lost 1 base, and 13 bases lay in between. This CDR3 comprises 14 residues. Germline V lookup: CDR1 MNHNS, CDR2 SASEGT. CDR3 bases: TGTGCCAGCAGGAAGACAGGCCCTTCCTACGAGCAGTACTTC. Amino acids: CASRKTGPSYEQYF.

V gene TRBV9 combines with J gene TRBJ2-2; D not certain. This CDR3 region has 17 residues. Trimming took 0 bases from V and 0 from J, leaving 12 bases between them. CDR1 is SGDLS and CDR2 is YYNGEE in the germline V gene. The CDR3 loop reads CASSVVVGFPNTGELFF. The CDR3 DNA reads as TGTGCCAGCAGCGTAGTAGTAGGGTTCCCGAACACCGGGGAGCTGTTTTTT.

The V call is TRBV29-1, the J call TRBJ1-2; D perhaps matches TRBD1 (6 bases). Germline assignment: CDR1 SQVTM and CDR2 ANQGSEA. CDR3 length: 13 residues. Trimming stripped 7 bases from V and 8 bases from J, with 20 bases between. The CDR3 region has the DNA TGCAGCGCCCACGGGCGGGCAGGGGAAGGCTACACCTTC. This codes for CSAHGRAGEGYTF.

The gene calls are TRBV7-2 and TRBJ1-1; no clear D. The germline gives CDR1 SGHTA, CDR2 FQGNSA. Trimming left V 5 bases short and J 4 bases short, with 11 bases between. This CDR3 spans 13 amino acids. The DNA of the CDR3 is TGTGCCAGCAGCCGGGTTACGGCCACTGAAGCTTTCTTT. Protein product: CASSRVTATEAFF.

The CDR3 DNA reads TGTGCCAGCAGTTTATCGGGAGGGGTCTCTGGGGCCAACGTCCTGACTTTC. This encodes CASSLSGGVSGANVLTF. The J gene is TRBJ2-6, the V gene TRBV27; 7 bases line up with TRBD2. This CDR3 spans 17 amino acids. Unmatched junction bases numbered 2, after V lost 0 bases and J lost 0 bases. Germline V gene sequence: CDR1 MNHEY, CDR2 SMNVEV (reference sequence).

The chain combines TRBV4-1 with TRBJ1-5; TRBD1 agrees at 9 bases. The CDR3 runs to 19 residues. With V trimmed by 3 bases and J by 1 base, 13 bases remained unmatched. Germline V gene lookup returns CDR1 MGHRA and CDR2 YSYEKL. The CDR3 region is CASSQVPGQGDISNQPQHF. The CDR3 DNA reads TGCGCCAGCAGCCAGGTACCGGGACAGGGAGATATAAGCAATCAGCCCCAGCATTTT.

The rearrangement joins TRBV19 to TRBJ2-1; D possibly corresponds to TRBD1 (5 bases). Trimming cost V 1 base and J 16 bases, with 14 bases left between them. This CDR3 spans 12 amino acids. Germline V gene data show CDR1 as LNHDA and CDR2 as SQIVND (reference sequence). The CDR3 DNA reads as TGTGCCAGTAGTATAGCGGCTAGGGGTCCCTTCTTC. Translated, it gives CASSIAARGPFF.

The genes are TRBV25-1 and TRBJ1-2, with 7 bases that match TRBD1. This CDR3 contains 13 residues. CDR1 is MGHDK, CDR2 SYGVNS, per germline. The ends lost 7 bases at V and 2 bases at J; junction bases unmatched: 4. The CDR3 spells CASTTGQNYGYTF. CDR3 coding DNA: TGTGCCAGCACCACGGGACAGAACTATGGCTACACCTTC.

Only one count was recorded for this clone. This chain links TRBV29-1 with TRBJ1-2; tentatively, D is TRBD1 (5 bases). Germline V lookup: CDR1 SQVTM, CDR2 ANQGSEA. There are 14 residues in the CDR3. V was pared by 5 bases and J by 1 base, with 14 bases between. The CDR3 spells CSVITGDSNYGYTF. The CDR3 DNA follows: TGCAGCGTTATTACCGGAGACAGTAACTATGGCTACACCTTC.